This note documents a single T cell receptor beta chain sequence. The data were taken from a study of CD8 T cells in Susac syndrome. TEMRA cells were enriched by FACS, while CD8+ and CD4+ T cells were obtained through a negative isolation that was performed magnetically. The RNA input was about 0.5 to 1 ug, and it was reverse transcribed with random hexamers. Using its own MiXCR run on the immunoSEQ multiplex PCR reads, TCRdb lists one record per CDR3 protein. The sample has 95,000 to 150,000 distinct CDR3 sequences, just over 95% seen once. CDR1 and CDR2 (germline): SQVTM, ANQGSEA. Trimming shortened V by 7 bases and J by 1 base, and 16 bases separated the two germline ends. The CDR3 loop spans 14 amino acids.

The receptor was derived from a human donor with Susac syndrome. The chain uses TRBV29-1 and TRBJ1-1; possible D gene TRBD1, 5 bases. The specimen was CD4+ T cells from PBMCs. Here the CDR3 DNA reads TGCAGCGCTGGAGCGGGACTCCAGAACACTGAAGCTTTCTTT. Amino acids: CSAGAGLQNTEAFF.